A selection of T cell receptor beta chains follows, all from one sample in a study of identical twins. TCRdb processed the 5' RACE reads anew with MiXCR; each CDR3 protein has one entry. Here the sample spans a few hundred thousand distinct CDR3 sequences, over 9.5% being singletons. The sample was memory T cells sorted from blood. Source of these receptors: a man aged 50 to 59 in good health. Each CDR3 is given with its conserved first and last residue. A D gene is named only where the DNA matches it firmly. Size tells how often a clone was seen (once, few, many) or the class of an expanded clone, and some rows leave it out.

. TRBJ2-7 TRBD1 TRBV6-2/TRBV6-3 TGTGCCAGCAGATCAGGGGGCCGGGGGCAGTACTTC CASRSGGRGQYF
. TRBJ2-6 TRBD1 TRBV4-3 TGCGCCAGCAGCCCCCAACAGGGGGCGACCGGGGCCAACGTCCTGACTTTC CASSPQQGATGANVLTF
many TRBJ2-7 . TRBV7-9 TGTGCCAGCAGCCCCCCTAACTTCTACGAGCAGTACTTC CASSPPNFYEQYF
many TRBJ1-3 . TRBV20-1 TGCAGTGCTAGAGATGGGACCGAGGTTCCTCCCGGAAACACCATATATTTT CSARDGTEVPPGNTIYF
many TRBJ2-7 . TRBV28 TGTGCCAGCAGTAGTACGGGGGCTCTGAAATACGAGCAGTACTTC CASSSTGALKYEQYF
many TRBJ2-2 . TRBV5-6 TGTGCCAGCAGCTTTCTCCGGAGGTCGAACACCGGGGAGCTGTTTTTT CASSFLRRSNTGELFF
many TRBJ2-3 . TRBV18 TGTGCCAGCTCACTAACCGTCGCAGATACGCAGTATTTT CASSLTVADTQYF
. TRBJ2-5 . TRBV5-1 TGCGCCAGCAGCAACCCCGGGAGCACCCAAGAGACCCAGTACTTC CASSNPGSTQETQYF
few TRBJ1-6 . TRBV6-5 TGTGCCAGCAGTTACTCGCCCAGGAGCAGTAATTCACCCCTCCACTTT CASSYSPRSSNSPLHF
few TRBJ2-7 . TRBV20-1 TGCAGTGCCAGTCCGGGACTTTCTTCCTACGAGCAGTACTTC CSASPGLSSYEQYF
. TRBJ2-7 TRBD2 TRBV2 TGTGCCGCCTACCCTGTGGCTAGCGGGGGCTACGAGCAGTACTTC CAAYPVASGGYEQYF
. TRBJ2-2 . TRBV4-2 TGTGCCAGCAGCCAAGTGCAGCTAGTCAACGCCGGGGAGCTGTTTTTT CASSQVQLVNAGELFF
. TRBJ2-2 TRBD1 TRBV12-3/TRBV12-4 TGTGCCAGCAGTTTAGCGCTTGGCGGGACAGGGAGGCCGAACACCGGGGAGCTGTTTTTT CASSLALGGTGRPNTGELFF
few TRBJ1-1 TRBD1 TRBV3-1 TGTGCCAGCAGCCGGGGCAGGGGGGACACTGAAGCTTTCTTT CASSRGRGDTEAFF
. TRBJ2-7 . TRBV29-1 TGCAGCGTTGAATCTACGGGTTACGAGCAGTACTTC CSVESTGYEQYF
. TRBJ1-2 . TRBV7-9 TGTGCCAGCAGCCGCAGGGGCGGAGATGGCTACACCTTC CASSRRGGDGYTF
. TRBJ2-3 TRBD2 TRBV29-1 TGCAGCGTTGAAGATTTCTCGGGAGGCGGGGGCACAGATACGCAGTATTTT CSVEDFSGGGGTDTQYF
many TRBJ2-7 . TRBV7-2 TGTGCCAGCAGCCCCATAACAGCCTACGAGCAGTACTTC CASSPITAYEQYF
many TRBJ2-5 . TRBV20-1 TGCAGTGCTAGAGAAAAGTGGGACCAAGAGACCCAGTACTTC CSAREKWDQETQYF
many TRBJ2-1 . TRBV4-3 TGCGCCAGCAGCCAAGACGGAGGTGAATACAATGAGCAGTTCTTC CASSQDGGEYNEQFF
few TRBJ2-3 . TRBV3-1 TGTGCCAGCAGCCAAGTGAGGACCAGCACAGATACGCAGTATTTT CASSQVRTSTDTQYF
many TRBJ2-7 TRBD1 TRBV3-1 TGTGCCAGCAGCTTTTGGGGACAGGGGGCACGAGAGCAGTACTTC CASSFWGQGAREQYF
. TRBJ1-3 . TRBV7-2 TGTGCCAGCAGCCGCATTGAGCTCTCTGGAAACACCATATATTTT CASSRIELSGNTIYF
. TRBJ1-1 . TRBV5-6 TGTGCCTGCAGCACCGGACTTCGGCGAGCTTTCTTT CACSTGLRRAFF
many TRBJ2-1 . TRBV5-1 TGCGCCAGCAGCTTGGGGCAGGCCACTCGCAATGAGCAGTTCTTC CASSLGQATRNEQFF
many TRBJ2-1 . TRBV12-3/TRBV12-4 TGTGCCAGCAGGTCAGCGGGCCACTCCTACAATGAGCAGTTCTTC CASRSAGHSYNEQFF
. TRBJ2-2 TRBD1 TRBV2 TGTGCCAGCAGGAAGACAGGGCTCGCGAACACCGGGGAGCTGTTTTTT CASRKTGLANTGELFF
many TRBJ2-2 . TRBV7-6 TGTGCCAGCAGCTTACTCAGGGATACCGGGGAGCTGTTTTTT CASSLLRDTGELFF
. TRBJ2-7 . TRBV18 TGTGCCAGCTCACCACGGAAAGGGGATTTCTACGAGCAGTACTTC CASSPRKGDFYEQYF
many TRBJ2-1 TRBD2 TRBV2 TGTGCCAGCAGTCGACTAGCGGGAGGGCTGGGTGAGCAGTTCTTC CASSRLAGGLGEQFF
. TRBJ2-7 TRBD2 TRBV6-2/TRBV6-3 TGTGCCAGCAGTTACCCTACGGGACTAGCGGCCCTCTACGAGCAGTACTTC CASSYPTGLAALYEQYF
many TRBJ2-7 TRBD2 TRBV6-5 TGTGCCAGCAGTTATTCCCCGCTCCGGGAGGGAGAGCAGTACTTC CASSYSPLREGEQYF
few TRBJ2-5 . TRBV12-3/TRBV12-4 TGTGCCAGCAGTTTAGATAGCTTTGAGACCCAGTACTTC CASSLDSFETQYF
few TRBJ2-7 TRBD1 TRBV10-3 TGTGCCATCAATGAGGACAGGGGATCCTACGAGCAGTACTTC CAINEDRGSYEQYF
many TRBJ2-3 . TRBV7-9 TGTGCCAGCAGCTTTAACAACGTCGACACAGATACGCAGTATTTT CASSFNNVDTDTQYF
. TRBJ2-2 TRBD1 TRBV6-1 TGTGCCAGCAAACTTCGACAGGGGAGGACCGGGGAGCTGTTTTTT CASKLRQGRTGELFF
few TRBJ1-5 . TRBV4-2 TGTGCCAGCAGCCAAGACCCCGACAGGAACAATCAGCCCCAGCATTTT CASSQDPDRNNQPQHF
. TRBJ2-2 . TRBV5-8 TGTGCCAGCACCTTCCGGGACACCCACACCGGGGAGCTGTTTTTT CASTFRDTHTGELFF
few TRBJ2-3 TRBD2 TRBV20-1 TGCAGTGCAGCACCCGAGATAGCGGGGGGGTTAAGAAGCACAGATACGCAGTATTTT CSAAPEIAGGLRSTDTQYF
. TRBJ1-4 TRBD1 TRBV5-6 TGTGCCAGCAGCTTACAGGGGGCGGCAGAAAAACTGTTTTTT CASSLQGAAEKLFF
. TRBJ2-3 TRBD2 TRBV20-1 TGCAGTGCTAGAGATCGTAGCGGGAAGGATACGCAGTATTTT CSARDRSGKDTQYF
many TRBJ2-2 TRBD1 TRBV11-2 TGTGCCAGCAGCACTAGCCCTTACAGGGGGCGCGGCACCGGGGAGCTGTTTTTT CASSTSPYRGRGTGELFF
. TRBJ2-6 TRBD1 TRBV2 TGTGCCAGCAATACGGGACAGGGTAACGTCCTGACTTTC CASNTGQGNVLTF
many TRBJ2-5 . TRBV5-5 TGTGCCAGCAGCAAAACCTTCAGTTGGTACCAAGAGACCCAGTACTTC CASSKTFSWYQETQYF
many TRBJ2-5 . TRBV7-9 TGTGCCAGCAGCTTAGCACTAGCAGCCTCGGAGACCCAGTACTTC CASSLALAASETQYF
many TRBJ2-2 . TRBV19 TGTGCCAGTAGTATAAAACTAGTAGACACCGGGGAGCTGTTTTTT CASSIKLVDTGELFF
. TRBJ2-1 . TRBV7-8 TGTGCCAGCAGCTTAGCGAGGGCACTACCATACAATGAGCAGTTCTTC CASSLARALPYNEQFF
few TRBJ2-1 TRBD1 TRBV10-3 TGTGCCATCACCGGACAGGGGGGGGATAGTGAGCAGTTCTTC CAITGQGGDSEQFF
many TRBJ1-6 TRBD1 TRBV11-2 TGTGCCAGCAGCTCGACAGGGGGGGGATCACCCCTCCACTTT CASSSTGGGSPLHF
many TRBJ2-3 TRBD2 TRBV2 TGTGCCAGCAGTGAGCATACGGGAGGAACAGATACGCAGTATTTT CASSEHTGGTDTQYF
many TRBJ2-7 TRBD2 TRBV4-3 TGCGCCAGCATTCAAGAAGGGGGTAGCGGGAGGGCCTACGAGCAGTACTTC CASIQEGGSGRAYEQYF